This paragraph reports one TCR beta chain. CDR1 is SGDLS and CDR2 is YYNGEE in the germline V gene. V lost 0 bases, J lost 5 bases, and 11 bases lay in between. The CDR3 is made up of 14 amino acids. The data originate from a study of T cell changes during pregnancy in multiple sclerosis. Assay used: immunoSEQ multiplex PCR; TCRdb lists only in-frame clones, some missing. The data show 40,000 to 55,000 clones, 75% to 95% seen once. This sequence was found in a female donor with multiple sclerosis, enrolled in a pregnancy study. This chain joins TRBV9 and TRBJ1-2, with a tentative D call TRBD1 (5 bases). The sequences come from CD8+ T cells from peripheral blood mononuclear cells, collected in the second trimester of pregnancy. CDR3 sequence reads: CASSVGQGGYGYTF. The CDR3 DNA sequence: TGTGCCAGCAGCGTAGGGCAGGGAGGTTATGGCTACACCTTC.